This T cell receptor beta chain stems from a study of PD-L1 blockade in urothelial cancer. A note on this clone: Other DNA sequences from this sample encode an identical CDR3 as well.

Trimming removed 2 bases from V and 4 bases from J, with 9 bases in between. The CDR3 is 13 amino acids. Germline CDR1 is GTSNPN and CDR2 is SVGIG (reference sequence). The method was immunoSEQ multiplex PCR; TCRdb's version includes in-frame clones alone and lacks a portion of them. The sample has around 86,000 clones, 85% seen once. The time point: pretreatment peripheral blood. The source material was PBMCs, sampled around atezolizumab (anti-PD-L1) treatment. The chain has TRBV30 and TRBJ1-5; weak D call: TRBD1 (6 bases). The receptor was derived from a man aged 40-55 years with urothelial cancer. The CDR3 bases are TGTGCCTGGAGTCGTCAGGGGAATCAGCCCCAGCATTTT. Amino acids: CAWSRQGNQPQHF.